This TCR beta chain came from a study of blood T cells in healthy people across ages. General study points: Diversity of TCR beta per million T cells declined in a roughly linear way with age.

This clonotype was seen more than once but under ten times. Antigen: not known. Using a J-beta primer mix together with a sample-barcoded 5' primer, a second PCR was run for roughly 6 to 12 cycles. TCRdb called the 5' RACE reads again in MiXCR, with one record for every CDR3 protein. The data show hundreds of thousands of distinct CDR3 sequences, about 43% seen once. CDR1 is SGDLS and CDR2 is YYNGEE in the germline V gene. There are 14 residues in the CDR3. The sequenced sample consisted of blood. This TCR derives from a man older than 75 in good health. The gene calls are TRBV9 and TRBJ2-4, with D possibly matching TRBD1 (5 bases). The J call is in doubt because the DNA end fits TRBJ2-5 better. In DNA, the CDR3 is TGTGCCAGCAGCGTAGGGGGCATTGGGGAGACCCAGTACTTC. Translating gives CASSVGGIGETQYF.